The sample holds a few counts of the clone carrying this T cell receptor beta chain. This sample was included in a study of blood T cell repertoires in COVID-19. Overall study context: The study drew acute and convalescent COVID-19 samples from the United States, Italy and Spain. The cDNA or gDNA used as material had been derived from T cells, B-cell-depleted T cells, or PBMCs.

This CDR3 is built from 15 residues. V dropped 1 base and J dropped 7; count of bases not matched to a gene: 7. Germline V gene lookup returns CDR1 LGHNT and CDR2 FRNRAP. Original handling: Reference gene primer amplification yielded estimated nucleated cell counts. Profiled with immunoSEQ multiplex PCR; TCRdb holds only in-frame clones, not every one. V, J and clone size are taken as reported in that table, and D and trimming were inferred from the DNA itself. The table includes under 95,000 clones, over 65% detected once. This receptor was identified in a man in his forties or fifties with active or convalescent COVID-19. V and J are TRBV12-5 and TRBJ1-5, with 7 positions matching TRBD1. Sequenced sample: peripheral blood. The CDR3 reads CASGLGQGLGQPQHF. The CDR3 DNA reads TGTGCTAGTGGTTTGGGACAGGGTTTGGGGCAGCCCCAGCATTTT.